What follows are 2 T cell receptor beta chains derived from one specimen sequenced in a study of blood T cell repertoires in COVID-19. Sequencing used immunoSEQ multiplex PCR; TCRdb keeps in-frame clones, though not all of them. The sample comprises about 120,000 clones, 75% to 85% of which are singletons, and 4% rests with the top ten. Sequencing was performed on peripheral blood. The receptors shown here come from an elderly woman with acute or convalescent COVID-19.

The V and J genes are TRBV28 and TRBJ2-3; tentative D call: TRBD2 (5 bases). Germline V gene data show CDR1 as MDHEN and CDR2 as SYDVKM. Between the trimmed V and J ends, which lost 7 bases and 5 bases, there was a span of 16 bases. The CDR3 has 14 amino acids. The CDR3 DNA sequence: TGTGCCAGCACAAAAGCGGCCGGTGGAGATACGCAGTATTTT. This translates into CASTKAAGGDTQYF.

The chain is built from TRBV5-4 and TRBJ2-7; TRBD2 is a possible D gene (5 bases). The CDR3 spans 12 residues. Germline V gene data show CDR1 as SGHNT and CDR2 as YYREEE (reference sequence). V lost 7 bases to trimming and J lost 3 bases, with 11 bases between them. Here the CDR3 DNA reads TGTGCCAGCGGACGGGAAAGCTACGAGCAGTACTTC. Amino acids: CASGRESYEQYF.